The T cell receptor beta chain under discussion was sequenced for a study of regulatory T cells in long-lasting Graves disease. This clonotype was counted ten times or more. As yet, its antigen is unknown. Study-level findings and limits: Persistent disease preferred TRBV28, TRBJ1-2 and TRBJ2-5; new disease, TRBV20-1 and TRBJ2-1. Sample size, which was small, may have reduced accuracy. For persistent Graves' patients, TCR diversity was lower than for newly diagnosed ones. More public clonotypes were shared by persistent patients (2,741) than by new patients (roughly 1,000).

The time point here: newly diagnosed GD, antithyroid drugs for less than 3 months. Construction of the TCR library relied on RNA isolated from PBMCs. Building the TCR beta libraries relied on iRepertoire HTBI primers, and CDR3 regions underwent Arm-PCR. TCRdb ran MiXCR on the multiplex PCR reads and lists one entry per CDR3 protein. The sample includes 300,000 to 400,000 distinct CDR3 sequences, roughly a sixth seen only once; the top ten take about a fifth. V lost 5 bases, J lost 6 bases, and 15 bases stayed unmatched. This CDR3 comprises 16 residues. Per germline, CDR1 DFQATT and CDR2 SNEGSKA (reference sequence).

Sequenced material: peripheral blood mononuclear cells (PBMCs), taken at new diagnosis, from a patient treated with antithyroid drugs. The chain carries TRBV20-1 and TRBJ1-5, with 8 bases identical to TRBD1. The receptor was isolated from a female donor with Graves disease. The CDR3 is CSAPPRDRGGSQPQHF. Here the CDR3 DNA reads TGCAGTGCTCCCCCCCGCGACAGGGGAGGTAGTCAGCCCCAGCATTTT.